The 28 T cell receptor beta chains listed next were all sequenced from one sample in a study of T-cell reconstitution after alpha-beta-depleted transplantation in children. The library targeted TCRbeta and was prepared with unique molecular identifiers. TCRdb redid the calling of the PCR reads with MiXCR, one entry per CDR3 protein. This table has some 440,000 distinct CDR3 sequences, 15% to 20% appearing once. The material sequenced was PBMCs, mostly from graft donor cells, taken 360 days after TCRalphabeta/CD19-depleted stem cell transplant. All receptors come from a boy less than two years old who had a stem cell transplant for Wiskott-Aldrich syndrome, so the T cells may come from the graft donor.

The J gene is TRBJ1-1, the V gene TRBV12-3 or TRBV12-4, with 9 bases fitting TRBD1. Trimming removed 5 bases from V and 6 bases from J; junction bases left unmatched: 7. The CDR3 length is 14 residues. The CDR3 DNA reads TGTGCCAGCAGTCTGAACAGGGGGCAGGCTGAAGCTTTCTTT. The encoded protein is CASSLNRGQAEAFF.

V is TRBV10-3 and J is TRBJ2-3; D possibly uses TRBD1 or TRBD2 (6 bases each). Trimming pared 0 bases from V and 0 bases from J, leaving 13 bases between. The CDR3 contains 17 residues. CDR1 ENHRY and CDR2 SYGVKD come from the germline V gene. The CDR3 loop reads CAISESEGGRSTDTQYF. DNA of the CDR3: TGTGCCATCAGTGAGTCCGAGGGGGGCAGGAGCACAGATACGCAGTATTTT.

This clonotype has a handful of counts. The CDR3 sequence is CSASLGQSYEQYF. DNA of the CDR3: TGCAGTGCTAGTCTCGGACAGAGCTACGAGCAGTACTTC. The chain links TRBV20-1 to TRBJ2-7; weak D call: TRBD1 (6 bases). The V gene lost 3 bases and the J gene lost 3 bases, with 12 bases spanning the gap. Germline CDR1 reads DFQATT; CDR2 reads SNEGSKA (reference sequence). The CDR3 runs 13 residues.

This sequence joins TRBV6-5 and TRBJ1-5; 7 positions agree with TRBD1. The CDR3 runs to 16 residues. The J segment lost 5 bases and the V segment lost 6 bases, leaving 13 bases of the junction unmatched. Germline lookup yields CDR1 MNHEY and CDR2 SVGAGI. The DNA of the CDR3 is TGTGCCAGCAGCTCCCCGACAGGGATCGGGGATCAGCCCCAGCATTTT. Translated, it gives CASSSPTGIGDQPQHF.

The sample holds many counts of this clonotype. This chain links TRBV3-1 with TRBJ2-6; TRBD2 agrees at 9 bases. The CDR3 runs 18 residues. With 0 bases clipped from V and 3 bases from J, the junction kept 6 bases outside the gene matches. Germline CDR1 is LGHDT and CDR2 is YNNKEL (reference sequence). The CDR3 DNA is TGTGCCAGCAGCCAAGACGGAGGACTAGCGCGTGGGGCCAACGTCCTGACTTTC. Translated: CASSQDGGLARGANVLTF.

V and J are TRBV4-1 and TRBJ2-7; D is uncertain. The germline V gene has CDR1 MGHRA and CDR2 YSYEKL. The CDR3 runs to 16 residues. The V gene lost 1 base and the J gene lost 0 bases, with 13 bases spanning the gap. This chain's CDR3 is CASSQVNALSSYEQYF. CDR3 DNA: TGCGCCAGCAGCCAAGTCAACGCCCTCAGCTCCTACGAGCAGTACTTC.

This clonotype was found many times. CDR3 residues: CASSPRPTGELFF. CDR3 nucleotide sequence: TGTGCCAGCAGCCCCAGACCCACCGGGGAGCTGTTTTTT. The J gene is TRBJ2-2, the V gene TRBV9, with unresolved D. CDR1 is SGDLS and CDR2 is YYNGEE in the germline V gene. V shed 4 bases and J shed 4 bases, with 8 bases lying between them. The CDR3 totals 13 residues.

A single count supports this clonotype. The CDR3 loop reads CATSARSKSNTGELFF. DNA of the CDR3: TGTGCCACCAGTGCTCGTTCCAAATCGAACACCGGGGAGCTGTTTTTT. V usage is TRBV24-1 and J usage is TRBJ2-2; D not resolved. Trimming stripped 5 bases from V and 0 bases from J, with 12 bases between. From germline, CDR1 is KGHDR and CDR2 SFDVKD. The CDR3 totals 16 residues.

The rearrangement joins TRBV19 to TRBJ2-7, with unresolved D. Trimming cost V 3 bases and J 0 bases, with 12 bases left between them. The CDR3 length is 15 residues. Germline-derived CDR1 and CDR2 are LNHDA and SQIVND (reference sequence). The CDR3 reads CASSIGPSSSYEQYF. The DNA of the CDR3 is TGTGCCAGTAGTATCGGACCCTCGAGCTCCTACGAGCAGTACTTC.

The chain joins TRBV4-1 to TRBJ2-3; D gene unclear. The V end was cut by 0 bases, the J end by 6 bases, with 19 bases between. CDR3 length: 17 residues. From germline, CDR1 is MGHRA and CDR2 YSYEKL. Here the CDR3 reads CASSQERKALDSDTQYF. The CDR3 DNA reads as TGCGCCAGCAGCCAAGAAAGGAAGGCCCTGGATTCGGATACGCAGTATTTT.

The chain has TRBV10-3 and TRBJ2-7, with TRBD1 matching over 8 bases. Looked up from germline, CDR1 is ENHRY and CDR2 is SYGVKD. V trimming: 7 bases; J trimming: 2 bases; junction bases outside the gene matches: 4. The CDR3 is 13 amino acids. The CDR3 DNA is TGTGCCATCAAGAAGACAGGGGCCTACGAGCAGTACTTC. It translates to CAIKKTGAYEQYF.

CDR3 residues: CASSLRLIYEQYF. CDR3 DNA sequence: TGTGCCAGCAGCCTCCGATTGATCTACGAGCAGTACTTC. The chain combines TRBV11-2 with TRBJ2-7; D call uncertain. The V end lost 5 bases, the J end lost 3 bases, and 11 bases lay between the germline ends. Per germline, CDR1 SGHAT and CDR2 FQNNGV. The CDR3 length is 13 residues. The full variable domain, in which reference TRBV11-2 and TRBJ2-7 provide the parts outside the CDR3, is EAGVAQSPRYKIIEKRQSVAFWCNPISGHATLYWYQQILGQGPKLLIQFQNNGVVDDSQLPKDRFSAERLKGVDSTLKIQPAKLEDSAVYLCASSLRLIYEQYFGPGTRLTVT.

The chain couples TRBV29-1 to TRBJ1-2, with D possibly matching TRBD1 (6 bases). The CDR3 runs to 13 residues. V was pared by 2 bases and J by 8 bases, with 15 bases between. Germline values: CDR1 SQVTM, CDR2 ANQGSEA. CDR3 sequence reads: CSVEQGFSVGYTF. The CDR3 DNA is TGCAGCGTTGAACAGGGGTTCTCGGTAGGCTACACCTTC.

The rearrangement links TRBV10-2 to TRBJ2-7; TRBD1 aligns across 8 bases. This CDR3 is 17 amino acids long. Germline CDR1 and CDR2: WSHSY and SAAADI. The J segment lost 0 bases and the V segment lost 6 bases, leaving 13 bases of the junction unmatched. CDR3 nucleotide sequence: TGCGCCAGCAGCCGGGACAGGACCCTTAGAAGCTCCTACGAGCAGTACTTC. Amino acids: CASSRDRTLRSSYEQYF.

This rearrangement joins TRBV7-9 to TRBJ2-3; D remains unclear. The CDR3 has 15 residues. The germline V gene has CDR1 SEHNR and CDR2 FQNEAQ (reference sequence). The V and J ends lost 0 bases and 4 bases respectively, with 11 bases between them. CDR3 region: CASSLAGSPPDTQYF. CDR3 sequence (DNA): TGTGCCAGCAGCTTAGCGGGTAGCCCCCCAGATACGCAGTATTTT. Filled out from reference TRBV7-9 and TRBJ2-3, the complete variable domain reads DTGVSQNPRHKITKRGQNVTFRCDPISEHNRLYWYRQTLGQGPEFLTYFQNEAQLEKSRLLSDRFSAERPKGSFSTLEIQRTEQGDSAMYLCASSLAGSPPDTQYFGPGTRLTVL.

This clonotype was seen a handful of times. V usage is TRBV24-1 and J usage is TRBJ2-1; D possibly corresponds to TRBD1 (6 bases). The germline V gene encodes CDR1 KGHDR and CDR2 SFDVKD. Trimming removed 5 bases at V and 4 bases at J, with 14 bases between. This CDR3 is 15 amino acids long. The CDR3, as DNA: TGTGCCACCAGTGGGACAGAGTTACTTTACAATGAGCAGTTCTTC. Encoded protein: CATSGTELLYNEQFF.

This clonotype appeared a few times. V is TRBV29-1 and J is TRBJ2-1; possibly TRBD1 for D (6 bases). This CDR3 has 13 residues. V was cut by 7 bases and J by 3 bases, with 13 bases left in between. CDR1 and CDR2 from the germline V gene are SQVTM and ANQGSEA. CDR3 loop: CSERQGSYNEQFF. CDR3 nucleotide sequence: TGCAGCGAAAGGCAGGGGAGCTACAATGAGCAGTTCTTC.

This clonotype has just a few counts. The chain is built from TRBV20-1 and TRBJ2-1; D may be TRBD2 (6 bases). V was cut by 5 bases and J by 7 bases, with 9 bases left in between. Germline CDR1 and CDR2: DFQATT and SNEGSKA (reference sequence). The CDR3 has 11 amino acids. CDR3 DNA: TGCAGTGCTTTAGGACTAAATGAGCAGTTCTTC. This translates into CSALGLNEQFF.

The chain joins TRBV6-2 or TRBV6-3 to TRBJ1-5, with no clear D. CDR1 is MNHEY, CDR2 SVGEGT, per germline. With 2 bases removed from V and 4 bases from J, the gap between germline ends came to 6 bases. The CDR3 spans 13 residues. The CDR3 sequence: CASSYLENQPQHF. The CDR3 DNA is TGTGCCAGCAGTTACCTAGAAAATCAGCCCCAGCATTTT.

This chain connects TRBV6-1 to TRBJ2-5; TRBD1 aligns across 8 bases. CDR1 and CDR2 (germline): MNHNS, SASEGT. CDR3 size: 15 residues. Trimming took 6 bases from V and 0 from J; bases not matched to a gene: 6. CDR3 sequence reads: CASSHGTGYQETQYF. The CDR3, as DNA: TGTGCCAGCAGCCATGGGACAGGCTACCAAGAGACCCAGTACTTC.

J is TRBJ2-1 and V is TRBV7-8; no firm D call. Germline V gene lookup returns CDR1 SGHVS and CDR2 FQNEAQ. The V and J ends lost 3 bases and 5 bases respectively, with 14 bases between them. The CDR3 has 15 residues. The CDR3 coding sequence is TGTGCCAGCAGCTTCCTTATGGGCCCCGACAATGAGCAGTTCTTC. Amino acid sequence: CASSFLMGPDNEQFF.

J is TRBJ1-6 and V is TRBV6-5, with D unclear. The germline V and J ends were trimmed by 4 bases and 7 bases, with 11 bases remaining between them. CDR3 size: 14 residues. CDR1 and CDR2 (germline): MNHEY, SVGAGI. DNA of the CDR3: TGTGCCAGCAGTTGGGTAGGGCGAAATTCACCCCTCCACTTT. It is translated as CASSWVGRNSPLHF.

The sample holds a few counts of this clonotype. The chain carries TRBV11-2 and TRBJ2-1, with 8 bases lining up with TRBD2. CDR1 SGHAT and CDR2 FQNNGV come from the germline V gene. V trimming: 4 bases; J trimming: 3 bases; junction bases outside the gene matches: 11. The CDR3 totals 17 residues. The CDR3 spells CASSSSKGLAGYNEQFF. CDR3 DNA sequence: TGTGCCAGCAGCTCCTCTAAGGGTCTAGCGGGCTACAATGAGCAGTTCTTC.

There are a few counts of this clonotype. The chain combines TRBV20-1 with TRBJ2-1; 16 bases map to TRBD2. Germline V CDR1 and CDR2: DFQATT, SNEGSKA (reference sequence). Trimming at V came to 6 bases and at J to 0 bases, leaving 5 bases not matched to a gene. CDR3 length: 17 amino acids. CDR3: CSAPGLAGGNSYNEQFF. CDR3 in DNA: TGCAGTGCCCCGGGACTAGCGGGGGGGAACTCCTACAATGAGCAGTTCTTC.

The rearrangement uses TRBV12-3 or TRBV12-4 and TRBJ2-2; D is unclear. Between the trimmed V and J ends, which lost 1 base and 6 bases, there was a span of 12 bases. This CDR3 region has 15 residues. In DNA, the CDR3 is TGTGCCAGCAGTTTAGTGTCCGGACCGGCCGGGGAGCTGTTTTTT. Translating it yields CASSLVSGPAGELFF.

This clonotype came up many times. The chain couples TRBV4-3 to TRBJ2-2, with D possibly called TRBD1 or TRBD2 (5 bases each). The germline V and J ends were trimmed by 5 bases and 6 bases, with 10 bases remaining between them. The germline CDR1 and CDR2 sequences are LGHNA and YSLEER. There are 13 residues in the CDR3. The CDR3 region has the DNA TGCGCCAGCAGCAACCAGGGAGCCGGGGAGCTGTTTTTT. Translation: CASSNQGAGELFF.

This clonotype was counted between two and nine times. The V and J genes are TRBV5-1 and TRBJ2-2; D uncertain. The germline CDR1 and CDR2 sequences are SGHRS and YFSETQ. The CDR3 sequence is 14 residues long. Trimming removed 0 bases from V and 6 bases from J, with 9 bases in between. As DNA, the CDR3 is TGCGCCAGCAGCTTGGGACTCCTTCCCGGGGAGCTGTTTTTT. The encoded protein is CASSLGLLPGELFF. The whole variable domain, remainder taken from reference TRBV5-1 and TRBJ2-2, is KAGVTQTPRYLIKTRGQQVTLSCSPISGHRSVSWYQQTPGQGLQFLFEYFSETQRNKGNFPGRFSGRQFSNSRSEMNVSTLELGDSALYLCASSLGLLPGELFFGEGSRLTVL.

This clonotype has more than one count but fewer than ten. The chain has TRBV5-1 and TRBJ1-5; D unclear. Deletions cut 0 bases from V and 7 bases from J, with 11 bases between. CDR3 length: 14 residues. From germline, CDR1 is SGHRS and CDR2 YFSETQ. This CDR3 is CASSLVAGGQPQHF. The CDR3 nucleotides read TGCGCCAGCAGCTTGGTGGCAGGCGGGCAGCCCCAGCATTTT.